This TCR beta chain originates from a study of cytomegalovirus exposure and HLA in healthy donors. Broader study findings: In a later analysis, at a false discovery rate of 0.05, under 20,000 TCR beta sequences matched HLA alleles.

Germline CDR1 and CDR2: SGHVS and FQNEAQ. The CDR3 contains 15 residues. J lost 5 bases, V lost 1 base, and 4 bases had no gene match. Vbeta (60) and Jbeta (13) primers were used in the PCR. TCRdb keeps only in-frame clones here, not all; method: immunoSEQ multiplex PCR. The table has some 140,000 clones, about 68% seen once. This clone has more than one count but fewer than ten. Its cognate antigen is unknown. Whereas donors were nominally healthy upon sampling, unrecorded immune exposures were probable. Sequenced sample: PBMCs. The sequence derives from a human donor in good health. The V and J genes are TRBV7-8 and TRBJ1-5, with 8 positions matching TRBD1. The CDR3 DNA reads TGTGCCAGCAGCTTAGTGGCAGGGGGCGATCAGCCCCAGCATTTT. Translating it yields CASSLVAGGDQPQHF. The full variable domain, in which reference TRBV7-8 and TRBJ1-5 provide the parts outside the CDR3, is GAGVSQSPRYKVAKRGQDVALRCDPISGHVSLFWYQQALGQGPEFLTYFQNEAQLDKSGLPSDRFFAERPEGSVSTLKIQRTQQEDSAVYLCASSLVAGGDQPQHFGDGTRLSIL.